Presented here are 24 T cell receptor beta chains from one specimen sequenced in a study of blood T cell repertoires in COVID-19 (dated by TCRdb to 2019 to 2021). The library was generated by the immunoSEQ multiplex PCR assay. The immuneACCESS repertoire file appears here via TCRdb, limited to in-frame rearrangements. These files lack a portion of the clones; in checked studies, under half of the deficit traces to unresolved V genes, and the cause of the others is not known. The sample yields around 300,000 clones; 85% to 90% were counted once. Under 3% of the sample is held by the ten biggest clonotypes. Specimen: PBMCs or T cells enriched from blood (not recorded which). The source of these receptors is a woman aged 18-29 years who had recovered from COVID-19.

The V gene is TRBV3-1 (or the pseudogene TRBV3-2), the J gene TRBJ1-2, with unresolved D. The CDR3 spans 14 residues. The V and J ends lost 4 bases and 4 bases respectively, with 13 bases between them. The germline V gene has CDR1 LGHDT and CDR2 YNNKEL (reference sequence). The CDR3 DNA is TGTGCCAGCAGCCCCCGGGAATCCTTCTATGGCTACACCTTC. This gives the protein CASSPRESFYGYTF.

Details on this clone: Other DNA sequences within the sample encode an identical CDR3. The V call is TRBV25-1, the J call TRBJ1-2; 7 bases are shared with TRBD1. Losses at the gene ends were 4 bases for V and 5 bases for J; bases not matched to a gene: 1. The CDR3 is made up of 12 amino acids. Germline V CDR1 and CDR2: MGHDK, SYGVNS. The CDR3: CASSGDSYGYTF. DNA for the CDR3: TGTGCCAGCAGTGGGGACAGTTATGGCTACACCTTC.

The genes are TRBV5-1 and TRBJ1-3; TRBD1 matches at 7 bases. Losses at the gene ends were 1 base for V and 2 bases for J; bases not matched to a gene: 6. Per the germline V gene, CDR1 is SGHRS and CDR2 is YFSETQ. This CDR3 contains 16 residues. CDR3 DNA: TGCGCCAGCAGCTTGTCGTTAGGGACAGCTGGAAACACCATATATTTT. It codes for CASSLSLGTAGNTIYF.

The chain couples TRBV28 to TRBJ1-5; 7 bases are shared with TRBD1. Germline loops: CDR1 MDHEN, CDR2 SYDVKM. CDR3 length equals 15 residues. J lost 4 bases, V lost 1 base, and 4 bases had no gene match. CDR3 nucleotides: TGTGCCAGCAGTTTATCCGGGACAGCGAATCAGCCCCAGCATTTT. It encodes CASSLSGTANQPQHF.

This chain joins TRBV28 and TRBJ2-1; 7 bases line up with TRBD2. J lost 0 bases, V lost 6 bases, and 2 bases had no gene match. The germline CDR1 and CDR2 sequences are MDHEN and SYDVKM. This CDR3 is 14 amino acids long. The DNA of the CDR3 is TGTGCCAGCAGCCGCGGGGGCTCCTACAATGAGCAGTTCTTC. Translation gives CASSRGGSYNEQFF. Full variable domain (rest looked up from reference TRBV28 and TRBJ2-1): DVKVTQSSRYLVKRTGEKVFLECVQDMDHENMFWYRQDPGLGLRLIYFSYDVKMKEKGDIPEGYSVSREKKERFSLILESASTNQTSMYLCASSRGGSYNEQFFGPGTRLTVL.

The rearrangement links TRBV5-1 to TRBJ2-7; TRBD2 agrees at 14 bases. J lost 1 base, V lost 4 bases, and 7 bases had no gene match. The CDR3 loop spans 17 amino acids. Germline assignment: CDR1 SGHRS and CDR2 YFSETQ. CDR3 coding DNA: TGCGCCAGCAGCGAAGGACTAGCGGGGGGTATGTCCTACGAGCAGTACTTC. Translation gives CASSEGLAGGMSYEQYF.

The chain has TRBV5-1 and TRBJ1-2; D possibly corresponds to TRBD1 (5 bases). This CDR3 is built from 15 residues. Trimming stripped 10 bases from V and 2 bases from J, with 21 bases between. The germline V gene encodes CDR1 SGHRS and CDR2 YFSETQ. The CDR3 protein is CALGLGQVKNYGYTF. In DNA, the CDR3 is TGCGCCCTGGGGCTGGGGCAGGTTAAGAACTATGGCTACACCTTC. Drawing the rest from reference TRBV5-1 and TRBJ1-2, the complete variable domain is KAGVTQTPRYLIKTRGQQVTLSCSPISGHRSVSWYQQTPGQGLQFLFEYFSETQRNKGNFPGRFSGRQFSNSRSEMNVSTLELGDSALYLCALGLGQVKNYGYTFGSGTRLTVV.

The chain links TRBV2 to TRBJ2-1; possibly TRBD1 for D (6 bases). Germline CDR1 is SNHLY and CDR2 is FYNNEI. V shed 5 bases and J shed 4 bases, with 18 bases lying between them. This CDR3 has 16 residues. CDR3 region: CASSRIGQYSYNEQFF. The DNA of the CDR3 is TGTGCCAGCAGTCGGATCGGACAGTATTCTTACAATGAGCAGTTCTTC.

The V and J genes are TRBV7-2 and TRBJ1-1, with unresolved D. Trimming stripped 4 bases from V and 5 bases from J, with 11 bases between. Germline V gives CDR1 SGHTA, CDR2 FQGNSA. The length of the CDR3 is 13 residues. CDR3 nucleotide sequence: TGTGCCAGCAGCTCAACGGGGTTGACTGAAGCTTTCTTT. Its protein is CASSSTGLTEAFF.

Only a few counts were recorded for this clone. CDR3 DNA sequence: TGTGCCAGCAGCCACCACACTAGCGGGGGGGCAGATACGCAGTATTTT. As protein: CASSHHTSGGADTQYF. This chain connects TRBV3-1 (or the pseudogene TRBV3-2) to TRBJ2-3, with 13 bases lining up with TRBD2. The trim removed 3 bases at V and 4 bases at J, leaving 4 bases unmatched. Germline V gene lookup returns CDR1 LGHDT and CDR2 YNNKEL (reference sequence). CDR3 size: 16 residues.

V is TRBV3-1 (or the pseudogene TRBV3-2) and J is TRBJ2-7; D is perhaps TRBD2 (7 bases). The V and J ends lost 1 base and 5 bases respectively, with 15 bases between them. This CDR3 is 15 amino acids long. Germline assignment: CDR1 LGHDT and CDR2 YNNKEL (reference sequence). CDR3 nucleotide sequence: TGTGCCAGCAGCCAAGTGGGAGGGGGATACGACGAGCAGTACTTC. This codes for CASSQVGGGYDEQYF.

This chain links TRBV19 with TRBJ2-2; D is undetermined. Per germline, CDR1 LNHDA and CDR2 SQIVND (reference sequence). CDR3 length: 15 residues. V dropped 1 base and J dropped 0 bases, with 6 bases sitting between them. The CDR3 DNA reads TGTGCCAGTAGTATAGTACAGACGAACACCGGGGAGCTGTTTTTT. Its translation: CASSIVQTNTGELFF.

The chain is built from TRBV6-5 and TRBJ1-5; D uncertain. Germline V CDR1 and CDR2: MNHEY, SVGAGI. There are 13 residues in the CDR3. Trimming shortened V by 2 bases and J by 4 bases, and 6 bases separated the two germline ends. The CDR3 nucleotides read TGTGCCAGCAGTTACAGCGCTAATCAGCCCCAGCATTTT. Residues: CASSYSANQPQHF.

The CDR3 region is CASSLDSGGDSPLHF. In DNA, the CDR3 is TGCGCCAGCAGCTTGGATAGCGGGGGGGATTCACCCCTCCACTTT. The chain couples TRBV5-1 to TRBJ1-6, with D maybe TRBD1 (5 bases). CDR1 is SGHRS and CDR2 is YFSETQ in the germline V gene. V was pared by 0 bases and J by 8 bases, with 12 bases between. CDR3 length: 15 amino acids.

J is TRBJ2-7 and V is TRBV11-2; D gene uncertain. This CDR3 spans 12 amino acids. Trimming removed 2 bases at V and 5 bases at J, with 7 bases between. Germline V gene lookup returns CDR1 SGHAT and CDR2 FQNNGV. DNA for the CDR3: TGTGCCAGCAGCTTAATGCGTGACGAGCAGTACTTC. Translated, it gives CASSLMRDEQYF.

This clone has just one count. The chain combines TRBV6-1 with TRBJ2-7; D is unclear. Germline values: CDR1 MNHNS, CDR2 SASEGT. The CDR3 spans 14 residues. V dropped 2 bases and J dropped 6 bases, with 14 bases sitting between them. The CDR3 loop is CASSELFLAIEQYF. The CDR3 DNA reads as TGTGCCAGCAGTGAACTTTTCTTGGCCATCGAGCAGTACTTC.

This chain links TRBV11-3 with TRBJ2-1; D is unclear. V was cut by 0 bases and J by 9 bases, with 9 bases left in between. Germline-derived CDR1 and CDR2 are SGHNT and YENEEA. This CDR3 comprises 13 residues. The CDR3 reads CASSLDQDSEQFF. The DNA of the CDR3 is TGTGCCAGCAGCTTAGATCAAGATAGTGAGCAGTTCTTC.

The rearrangement joins TRBV5-1 to TRBJ2-7, with D tentatively TRBD2 (6 bases). The V gene lost 4 bases and the J gene lost 6 bases, with 11 bases spanning the gap. The CDR3 length is 12 residues. Per germline, CDR1 SGHRS and CDR2 YFSETQ. The CDR3 protein is CASSLGLSEQYF. The CDR3 DNA is TGCGCCAGCAGCCTCGGACTATCCGAGCAGTACTTC.

This chain uses TRBV4-1 with TRBJ2-3; 7 nucleotides agree with TRBD1. CDR1 and CDR2 from the germline V gene are MGHRA and YSYEKL. J was trimmed by 0 bases and V by 9 bases; bases with no gene match: 6. The CDR3 runs to 14 residues. CDR3 nucleotide sequence: TGCGCCAGGATCGAGGGGGCAAGCACAGATACGCAGTATTTT. It yields the protein CARIEGASTDTQYF.

The chain joins TRBV3-1 (or the pseudogene TRBV3-2) to TRBJ1-2, with D unresolved. CDR1 is LGHDT, CDR2 YNNKEL, per germline (reference sequence). The CDR3 runs to 14 residues. Deletions cut 1 base from V and 4 bases from J, with 10 bases between. CDR3 amino acids: CASSQGEGGYGYTF. The CDR3 DNA reads TGTGCCAGCAGCCAAGGGGAGGGAGGCTATGGCTACACCTTC.

The V and J genes are TRBV12-3 or TRBV12-4 and TRBJ2-5, with 8 bases identical to TRBD2. The ends lost 7 bases at V and 4 bases at J; junction bases unmatched: 2. This CDR3 has 12 residues. CDR3 protein: CASTAGVETQYF. The CDR3, as DNA: TGTGCCAGCACAGCGGGGGTAGAGACCCAGTACTTC.

This clone has only one observation. The chain carries TRBV15 and TRBJ1-5; no firm D call. This CDR3 has 14 amino acids. Looked up from germline, CDR1 is LNHNV and CDR2 is YYDKDF (reference sequence). Trimming took off 5 bases at V and 7 bases at J, with 15 bases between the two ends. CDR3 nucleotide sequence: TGTGCCACCAGCCCCAACCTGAGTCGGCAGCCCCAGCATTTT. Its protein product is CATSPNLSRQPQHF.

The chain is built from TRBV4-1 and TRBJ2-5; 10 positions match TRBD2. The length of the CDR3 is 15 residues. Germline V lookup: CDR1 MGHRA, CDR2 YSYEKL. Germline trimming cut 0 bases from V and 4 bases from J; bases unmatched to any gene: 2. The CDR3 sequence is CASSQDPSGGETQYF. The DNA for the CDR3 is TGCGCCAGCAGCCAAGACCCTAGCGGGGGAGAGACCCAGTACTTC.

The genes are TRBV6-1 and TRBJ1-3; 8 nucleotides agree with TRBD1. Germline V gene data show CDR1 as MNHNS and CDR2 as SASEGT. CDR3 length: 16 amino acids. The trim removed 4 bases at V and 7 bases at J, leaving 12 bases unmatched. The CDR3 sequence is CASSGLSRTGRNTIYF. The CDR3, as DNA: TGTGCCAGCAGTGGTTTGAGTCGGACAGGGAGGAACACCATATATTTT.